The clone carrying this TCR beta chain was seen a single time. Its antigen is not known. The data originate from a study of PD-1 blockade in classical Hodgkin lymphoma. Background on the study: A 3 mg/kg intravenous dose of nivolumab was received by patients every 2 weeks. General observations from the study: Complete responders' baseline diversity resembled that of newly diagnosed patients. TCR diversity at baseline was reported to be reduced in newly diagnosed patients relative to healthy donors. Reasons behind the repertoire differences stay unclear, perhaps disease activity or earlier therapy.

No patient escaped relapse after autologous stem cell transplantation, and brentuximab vedotin exposure varied. TCRdb's table, derived via immunoSEQ multiplex PCR, lists solely in-frame clones and lacks some. The sample contains around 150,000 clones, less than 80% of which appear only once. The clonotype originates from a human donor with classical Hodgkin lymphoma. The sample here was peripheral blood mononuclear cells (PBMCs), taken before the second cycle of nivolumab.

The DNA of the CDR3 is TGTGCCAGCAGCCGGGGGGAGACCCAGTACTTC. Translation gives CASSRGETQYF. The chain carries TRBV7-9 and TRBJ2-5; perhaps TRBD2 as D (6 bases). V gave up 5 bases and J gave up 5 bases, with 6 bases separating them. In germline, CDR1 is SEHNR, CDR2 FQNEAQ (reference sequence). The CDR3 runs to 11 residues.